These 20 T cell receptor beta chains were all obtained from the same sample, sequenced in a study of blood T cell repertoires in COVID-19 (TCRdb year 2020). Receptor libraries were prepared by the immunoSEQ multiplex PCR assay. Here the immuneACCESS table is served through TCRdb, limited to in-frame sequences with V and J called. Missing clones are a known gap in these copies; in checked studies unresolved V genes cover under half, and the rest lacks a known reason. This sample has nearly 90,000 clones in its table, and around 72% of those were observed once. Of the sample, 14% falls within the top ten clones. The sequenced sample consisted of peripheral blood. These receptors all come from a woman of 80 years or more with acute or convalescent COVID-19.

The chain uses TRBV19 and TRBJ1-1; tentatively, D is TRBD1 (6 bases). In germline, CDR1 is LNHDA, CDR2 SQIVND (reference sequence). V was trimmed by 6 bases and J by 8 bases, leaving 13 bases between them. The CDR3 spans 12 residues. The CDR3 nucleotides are TGTGCCAGTAGACCCTCGGACAGAGAAGCTTTCTTT. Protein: CASRPSDREAFF.

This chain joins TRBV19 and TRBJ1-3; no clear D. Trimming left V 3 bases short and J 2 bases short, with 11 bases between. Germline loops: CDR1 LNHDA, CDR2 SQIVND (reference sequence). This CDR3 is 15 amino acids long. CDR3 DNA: TGTGCCAGTAGTATCAATTCGGGGACTGGAAACACCATATATTTT. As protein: CASSINSGTGNTIYF.

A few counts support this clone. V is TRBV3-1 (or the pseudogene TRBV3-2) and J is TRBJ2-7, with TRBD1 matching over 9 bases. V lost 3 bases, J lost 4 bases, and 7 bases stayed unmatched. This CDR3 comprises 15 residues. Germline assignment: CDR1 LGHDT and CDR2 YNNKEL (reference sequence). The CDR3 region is CASSHPGQGLYEQYF. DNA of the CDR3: TGTGCCAGCAGCCACCCGGGACAGGGATTATACGAGCAGTACTTC.

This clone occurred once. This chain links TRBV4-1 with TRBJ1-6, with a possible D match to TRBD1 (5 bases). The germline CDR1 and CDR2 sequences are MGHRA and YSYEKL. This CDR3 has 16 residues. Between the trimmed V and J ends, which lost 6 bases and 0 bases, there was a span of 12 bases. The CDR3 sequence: CASSQEGSSYNSPLHF. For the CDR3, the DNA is TGCGCCAGCAGTCAGGAGGGGAGCTCCTATAATTCACCCCTCCACTTT.

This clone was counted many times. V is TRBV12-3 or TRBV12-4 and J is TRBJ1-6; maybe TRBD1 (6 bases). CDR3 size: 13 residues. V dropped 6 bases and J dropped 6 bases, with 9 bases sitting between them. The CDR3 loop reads CASRDSANSPLHF. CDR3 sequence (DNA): TGTGCCAGCAGGGACAGTGCTAATTCACCCCTCCACTTT.

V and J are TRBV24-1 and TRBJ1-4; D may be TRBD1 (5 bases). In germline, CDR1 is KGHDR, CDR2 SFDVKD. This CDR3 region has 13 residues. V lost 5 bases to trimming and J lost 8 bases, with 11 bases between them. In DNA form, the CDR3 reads TGTGCCACCAGTGCCAGGGCTGGGGAAAAACTGTTTTTT. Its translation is CATSARAGEKLFF.

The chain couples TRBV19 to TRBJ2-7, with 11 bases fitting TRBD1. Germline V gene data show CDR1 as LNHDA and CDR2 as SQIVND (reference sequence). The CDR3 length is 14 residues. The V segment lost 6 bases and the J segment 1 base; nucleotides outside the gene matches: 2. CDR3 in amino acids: CASRGTGGSYEQYF. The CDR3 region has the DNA TGTGCCAGTAGGGGGACAGGGGGATCCTACGAGCAGTACTTC.

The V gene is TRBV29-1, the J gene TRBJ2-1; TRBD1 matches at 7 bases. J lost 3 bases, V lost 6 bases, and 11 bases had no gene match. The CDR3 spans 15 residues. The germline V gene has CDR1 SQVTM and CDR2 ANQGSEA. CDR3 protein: CSVEPSGQNYNEQFF. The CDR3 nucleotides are TGCAGCGTCGAACCCTCGGGACAGAACTACAATGAGCAGTTCTTC.

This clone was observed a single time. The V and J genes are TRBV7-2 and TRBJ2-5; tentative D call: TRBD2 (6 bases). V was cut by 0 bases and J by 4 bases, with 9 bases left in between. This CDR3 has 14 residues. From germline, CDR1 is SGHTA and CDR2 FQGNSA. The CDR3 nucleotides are TGTGCCAGCAGCTTAGCGGGGAGGAGAGAGACCCAGTACTTC. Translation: CASSLAGRRETQYF.

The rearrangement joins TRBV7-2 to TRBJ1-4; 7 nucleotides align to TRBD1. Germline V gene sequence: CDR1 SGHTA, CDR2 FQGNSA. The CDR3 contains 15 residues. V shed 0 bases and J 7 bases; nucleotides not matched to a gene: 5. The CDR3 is CASSLAQGGTEKLFF. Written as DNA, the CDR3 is TGTGCCAGCAGCTTAGCGCAGGGGGGAACTGAAAAACTGTTTTTT. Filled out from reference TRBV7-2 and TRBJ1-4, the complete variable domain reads GAGVSQSPSNKVTEKGKDVELRCDPISGHTALYWYRQSLGQGLEFLIYFQGNSAPDKSGLPSDRFSAERTGGSVSTLTIQRTQQEDSAVYLCASSLAQGGTEKLFFGSGTQLSVL.

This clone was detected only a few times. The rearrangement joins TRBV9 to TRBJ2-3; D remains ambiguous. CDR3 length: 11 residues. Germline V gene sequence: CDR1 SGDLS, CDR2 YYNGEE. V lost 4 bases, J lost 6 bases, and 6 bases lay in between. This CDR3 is CASSLLDTQYF. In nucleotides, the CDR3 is TGTGCCAGCAGCTTACTGGATACGCAGTATTTT.

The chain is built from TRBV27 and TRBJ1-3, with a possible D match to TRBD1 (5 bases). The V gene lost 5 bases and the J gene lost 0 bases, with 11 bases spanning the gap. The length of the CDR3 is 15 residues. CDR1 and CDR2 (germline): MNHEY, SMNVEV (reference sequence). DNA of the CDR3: TGTGCCAGCAGTCAGGGCGGCGGCTCTGGAAACACCATATATTTT. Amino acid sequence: CASSQGGGSGNTIYF.

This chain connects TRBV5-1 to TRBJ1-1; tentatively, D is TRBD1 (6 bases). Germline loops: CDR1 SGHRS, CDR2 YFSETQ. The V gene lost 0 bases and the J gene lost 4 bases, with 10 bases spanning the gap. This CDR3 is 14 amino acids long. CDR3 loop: CASSLAGVPTEAFF. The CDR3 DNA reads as TGCGCCAGCAGCTTGGCAGGGGTACCCACTGAAGCTTTCTTT.

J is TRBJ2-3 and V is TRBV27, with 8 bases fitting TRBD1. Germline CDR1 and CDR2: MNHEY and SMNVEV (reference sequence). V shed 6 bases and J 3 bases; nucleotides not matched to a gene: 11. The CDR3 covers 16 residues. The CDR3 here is CASRYIGQGKTDTQYF. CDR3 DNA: TGTGCCAGCAGATATATCGGACAGGGTAAAACAGATACGCAGTATTTT.

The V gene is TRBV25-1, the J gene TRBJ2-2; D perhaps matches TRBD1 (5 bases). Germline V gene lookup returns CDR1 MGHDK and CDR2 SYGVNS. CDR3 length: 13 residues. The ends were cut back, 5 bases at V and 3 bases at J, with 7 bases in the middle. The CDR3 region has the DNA TGTGCCAGCAGTCGACAGCACACCGGGGAGCTGTTTTTT. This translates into CASSRQHTGELFF. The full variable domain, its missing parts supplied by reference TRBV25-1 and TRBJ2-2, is EADIYQTPRYLVIGTGKKITLECSQTMGHDKMYWYQQDPGMELHLIHYSYGVNSTEKGDLSSESTVSRIRTEHFPLTLESARPSHTSQYLCASSRQHTGELFFGEGSRLTVL.

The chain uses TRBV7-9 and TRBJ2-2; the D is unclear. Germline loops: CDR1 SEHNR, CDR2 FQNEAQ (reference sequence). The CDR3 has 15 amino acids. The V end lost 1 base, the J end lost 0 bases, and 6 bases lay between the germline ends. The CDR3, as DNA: TGTGCCAGCAGCTTAGTTTCAGCGAACACCGGGGAGCTGTTTTTT. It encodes CASSLVSANTGELFF.

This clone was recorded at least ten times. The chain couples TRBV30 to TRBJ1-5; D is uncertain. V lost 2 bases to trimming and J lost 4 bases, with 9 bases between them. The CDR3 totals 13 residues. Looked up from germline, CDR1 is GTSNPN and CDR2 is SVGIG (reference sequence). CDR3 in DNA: TGTGCCTGGAGTCCAGGACTAAATCAGCCCCAGCATTTT. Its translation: CAWSPGLNQPQHF.

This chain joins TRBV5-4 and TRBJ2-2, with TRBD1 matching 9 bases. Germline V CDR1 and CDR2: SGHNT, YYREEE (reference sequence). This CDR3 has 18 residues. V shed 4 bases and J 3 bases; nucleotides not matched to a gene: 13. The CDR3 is CASSRLGSGQGDTGELFF. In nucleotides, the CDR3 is TGTGCCAGCAGCAGACTCGGGTCGGGACAGGGAGACACCGGGGAGCTGTTTTTT.

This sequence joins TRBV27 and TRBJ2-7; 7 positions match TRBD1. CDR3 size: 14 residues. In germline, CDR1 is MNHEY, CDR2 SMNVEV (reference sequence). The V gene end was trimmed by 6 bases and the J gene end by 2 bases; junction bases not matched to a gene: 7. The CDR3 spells CASRSLGTAYEQYF. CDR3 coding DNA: TGTGCCAGCAGGTCCTTAGGGACAGCCTACGAGCAGTACTTC.

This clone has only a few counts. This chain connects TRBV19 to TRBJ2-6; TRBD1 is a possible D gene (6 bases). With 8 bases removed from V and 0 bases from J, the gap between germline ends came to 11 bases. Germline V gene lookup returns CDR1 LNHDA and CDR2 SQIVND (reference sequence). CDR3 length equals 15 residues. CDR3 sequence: CASASGDSGANVLTF. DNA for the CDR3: TGTGCCAGTGCTTCAGGGGACTCTGGGGCCAACGTCCTGACTTTC. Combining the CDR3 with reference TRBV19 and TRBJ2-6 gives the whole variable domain DGGITQSPKYLFRKEGQNVTLSCEQNLNHDAMYWYRQDPGQGLRLIYYSQIVNDFQKGDIAEGYSVSREKKESFPLTVTSAQKNPTAFYLCASASGDSGANVLTFGAGSRLTVL.